These 19 T cell receptor beta chains were all obtained from the same sample, sequenced in a study of blood T cells in healthy people across ages. Together with a sample-barcoded 5' primer, a J-beta primer mix was included in a second PCR lasting roughly 7 to 11 cycles. MiXCR, run by TCRdb on the 5' RACE reads, gives a single entry per CDR3 protein. The sample includes under 2,000,000 distinct CDR3 sequences, about 49% of them seen just once. Sequences were obtained from blood. The receptors derive from a woman aged 40 to 49 in good health.

Only one count was recorded for this clonotype. The chain is built from TRBV4-1 and TRBJ1-1; D is unclear. Trimming pared 0 bases from V and 1 base from J, leaving 9 bases between. From germline, CDR1 is MGHRA and CDR2 YSYEKL. The CDR3 spans 15 residues. CDR3 residues: CASSQDGSANTEAFF. The CDR3 region has the DNA TGCGCCAGCAGCCAAGATGGGTCCGCGAACACTGAAGCTTTCTTT.

V is TRBV11-2 and J is TRBJ2-1, with TRBD1 identical over 8 bases. CDR3 size: 15 residues. Trimming cost V 5 bases and J 5 bases; bases outside gene matches: 8. Germline V lookup: CDR1 SGHAT, CDR2 FQNNGV. The CDR3 protein is CASSPGDRRNNEQFF. The DNA for the CDR3 is TGTGCCAGCAGCCCAGGGGACAGGCGGAACAATGAGCAGTTCTTC.

This chain links TRBV4-3 with TRBJ2-1; TRBD1 matches at 8 bases. The DNA end favors TRBJ2-7, so the J call may be wrong. The CDR3 is made up of 15 amino acids. Germline CDR1 reads LGHNA; CDR2 reads YSLEER. The CDR3 loop reads CASSQGTGGHNEQYF. CDR3 nucleotide sequence: TGCGCCAGCAGCCAAGGAACAGGGGGGCACAATGAGCAGTACTTC.

The V call is TRBV3-1, the J call TRBJ2-1, with 10 bases that match TRBD2. Per the germline V gene, CDR1 is LGHDT and CDR2 is YNNKEL (reference sequence). The CDR3 is made up of 17 amino acids. With V trimmed by 3 bases and J by 7 bases, 12 bases remained unmatched. The CDR3 DNA reads as TGTGCCAGCAGCCACTCCCCTAGCGGGGGCACGAGGAATGAGCAGTTCTTC. It yields the protein CASSHSPSGGTRNEQFF.

The chain links TRBV25-1 to TRBJ1-2; D gene uncertain. Germline CDR1 MGHDK, CDR2 SYGVNS. The CDR3 is 18 residues long. V lost 3 bases and J lost 0, with 20 bases in between. CDR3 sequence reads: CASSDRSRVRPSNYGYTF. DNA of the CDR3: TGTGCCAGCAGTGACCGTTCCCGAGTCAGGCCGTCTAACTATGGCTACACCTTC.

This clonotype occurred a few times. The chain carries TRBV29-1 and TRBJ1-4; 8 nucleotides line up with TRBD1. Germline-derived CDR1 and CDR2 are SQVTM and ANQGSEA. The CDR3 has 12 residues. V was pared by 5 bases and J by 5 bases, with 1 base of the junction left unmatched. The CDR3 loop reads CSVQGANEKLFF. The CDR3 region has the DNA TGCAGCGTTCAGGGGGCGAATGAAAAACTGTTTTTT.

This clonotype has only a few counts. The chain recombines TRBV3-1 with TRBJ2-5; either TRBD1 or TRBD2 may supply D (7 bases each). Per germline, CDR1 LGHDT and CDR2 YNNKEL (reference sequence). Trimming stripped 4 bases from V and 1 base from J, with 13 bases between. This CDR3 has 15 amino acids. The CDR3: CASSPGGTTQETQYF. Here the CDR3 DNA reads TGTGCCAGCAGCCCAGGGGGGACTACCCAAGAGACCCAGTACTTC.

J is TRBJ2-5 and V is TRBV20-1, with D perhaps TRBD2 (5 bases). The V end lost 1 base, the J end lost 7 bases, and 22 bases lay between the germline ends. The CDR3 runs to 16 residues. Germline values: CDR1 DFQATT, CDR2 SNEGSKA (reference sequence). In DNA form, the CDR3 reads TGCAGTGCTAGAGGTTCCCCGGCAAAAGTAAGCGGGACCCAGTACTTC. Translation: CSARGSPAKVSGTQYF.

The genes are TRBV5-1 and TRBJ1-2, with D uncertain. The CDR3 has 15 amino acids. CDR1 and CDR2 (germline): SGHRS, YFSETQ. The V end was cut by 0 bases, the J end by 0 bases, with 9 bases between. CDR3: CASSLDTSTNYGYTF. Here the CDR3 DNA reads TGCGCCAGCAGCTTGGATACGTCGACTAACTATGGCTACACCTTC.

J is TRBJ2-3 and V is TRBV4-3; maybe TRBD1 (5 bases). The ends were cut back, 0 bases at V and 0 bases at J, with 16 bases in the middle. CDR1 is LGHNA, CDR2 YSLEER, per germline. The CDR3 spans 18 residues. The CDR3 protein is CASSQDTKGQGSTDTQYF. CDR3 bases: TGCGCCAGCAGCCAAGATACAAAGGGGCAGGGTAGCACAGATACGCAGTATTTT.

A note on this clonotype: A junction boundary mismatches the germline segment, possibly from a read error. The CDR3 DNA follows: TGTACCAGCACTACTGACGGGGAGACCCAGTACTTC. Protein sequence: CTSTTDGETQYF. The chain carries TRBV6-6 and TRBJ2-5, with no clear D. CDR3 length: 12 residues. Germline lookup yields CDR1 MNHNY and CDR2 SVGAGI (reference sequence).

The chain uses TRBV6-5 and TRBJ1-2; 9 nucleotides match TRBD1. Germline assignment: CDR1 MNHEY and CDR2 SVGAGI. The CDR3 sequence is 16 residues long. With V trimmed by 0 bases and J by 4 bases, 6 bases remained unmatched. CDR3 nucleotide sequence: TGTGCCAGCAGTTACTCGAACAGGGGGCGCTTCTATGGCTACACCTTC. It encodes CASSYSNRGRFYGYTF.

This clonotype turned up a few times. The chain employs TRBV11-2 and TRBJ1-2; 9 bases agree with TRBD1. J lost 0 bases, V lost 5 bases, and 10 bases had no gene match. CDR1 is SGHAT, CDR2 FQNNGV, per germline. The CDR3 sequence is 17 residues long. CDR3 sequence reads: CASSTIRDRAANYGYTF. The CDR3, as DNA: TGTGCCAGCAGCACGATCCGGGACAGGGCAGCTAACTATGGCTACACCTTC.

This clonotype came up a few times. J is TRBJ2-1 and V is TRBV6-5; 10 bases map to TRBD1. The length of the CDR3 is 16 residues. CDR1 MNHEY and CDR2 SVGAGI come from the germline V gene. The V gene end was trimmed by 7 bases and the J gene end by 6 bases; junction bases not matched to a gene: 12. The CDR3 here is CASNHPGTGDLNEQFF. The CDR3 nucleotides are TGTGCCAGCAATCATCCCGGGACAGGGGATCTCAATGAGCAGTTCTTC.

This clonotype occurred a few times. V usage is TRBV12-3 or TRBV12-4 and J usage is TRBJ2-3; D gene unclear. CDR3 length: 14 residues. Trimming removed 7 bases from V and 0 bases from J, with 11 bases in between. The CDR3 region is CASIPQISTDTQYF. The CDR3 DNA reads as TGTGCCAGCATTCCGCAGATCAGCACAGATACGCAGTATTTT.

This clonotype was observed a few times. V usage is TRBV29-1 and J usage is TRBJ1-2, with unresolved D. CDR1 SQVTM and CDR2 ANQGSEA come from the germline V gene. V lost 7 bases, J lost 1 base, and 10 bases lay in between. This CDR3 contains 12 residues. CDR3 in DNA: TGCAGCGCAGTGGCCGGTAACTATGGCTACACCTTC. This encodes CSAVAGNYGYTF.

The sample holds a few counts of this clonotype. The rearrangement uses TRBV5-1 and TRBJ2-3; 8 bases are a match to TRBD2. CDR1 and CDR2 (germline): SGHRS, YFSETQ. The CDR3 is 17 amino acids. V lost 3 bases, J lost 0 bases, and 9 bases stayed unmatched. The CDR3 DNA follows: TGCGCCAGCAGCTCCCGACTAGCGCGGGAGAGCACAGATACGCAGTATTTT. It specifies CASSSRLARESTDTQYF.

In this sample, this clonotype turned up a few times. The J gene is TRBJ2-1, the V gene TRBV5-6; D remains unclear. Germline assignment: CDR1 SGHDT and CDR2 YYEEEE. V shed 1 base and J shed 5 bases, with 7 bases lying between them. This CDR3 contains 13 residues. The CDR3 sequence: CASSLYSHNEQFF. CDR3 in DNA: TGTGCCAGCAGCTTGTACAGCCACAATGAGCAGTTCTTC. The variable domain in full, completed from reference TRBV5-6 and TRBJ2-1, reads DAGVTQSPTHLIKTRGQQVTLRCSPKSGHDTVSWYQQALGQGPQFIFQYYEEEERQRGNFPDRFSGHQFPNYSSELNVNALLLGDSALYLCASSLYSHNEQFFGPGTRLTVL.

Written as DNA, the CDR3 is TGTGCCAGCAGCTTAGAAGGGCGACCGTACTATGGCTACACCTTC. Translated: CASSLEGRPYYGYTF. The chain combines TRBV7-2 with TRBJ1-2, with D uncertain. Trimming removed 1 base at V and 3 bases at J, with 12 bases between. This CDR3 has 15 residues. Germline CDR1 SGHTA, CDR2 FQGNSA.